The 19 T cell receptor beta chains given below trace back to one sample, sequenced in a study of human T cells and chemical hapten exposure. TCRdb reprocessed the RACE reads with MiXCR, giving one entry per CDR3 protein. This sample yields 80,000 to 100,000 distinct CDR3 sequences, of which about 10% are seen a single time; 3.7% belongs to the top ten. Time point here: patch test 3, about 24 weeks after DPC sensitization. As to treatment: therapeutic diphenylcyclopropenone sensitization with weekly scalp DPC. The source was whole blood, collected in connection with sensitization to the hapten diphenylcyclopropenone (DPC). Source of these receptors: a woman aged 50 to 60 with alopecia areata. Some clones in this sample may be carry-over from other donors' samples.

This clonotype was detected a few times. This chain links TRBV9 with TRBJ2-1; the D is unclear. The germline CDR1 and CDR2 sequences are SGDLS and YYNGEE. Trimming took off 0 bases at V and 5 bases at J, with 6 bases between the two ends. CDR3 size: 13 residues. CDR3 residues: CASSVEPNNEQFF. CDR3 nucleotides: TGTGCCAGCAGCGTAGAACCAAACAATGAGCAGTTCTTC.

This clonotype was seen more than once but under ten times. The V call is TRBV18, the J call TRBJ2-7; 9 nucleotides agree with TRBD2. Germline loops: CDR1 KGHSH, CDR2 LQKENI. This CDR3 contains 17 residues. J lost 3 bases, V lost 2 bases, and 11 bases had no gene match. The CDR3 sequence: CASSPYYKREDYYEQYF. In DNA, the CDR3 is TGTGCCAGCTCACCATATTATAAGCGGGAGGATTACTACGAGCAGTACTTC.

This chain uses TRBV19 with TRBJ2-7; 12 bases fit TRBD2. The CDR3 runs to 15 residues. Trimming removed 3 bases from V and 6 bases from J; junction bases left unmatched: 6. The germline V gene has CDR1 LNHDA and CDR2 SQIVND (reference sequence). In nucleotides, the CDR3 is TGTGCCAGTAGTATTACGGCTAGCGGGAGGGTCGAGCAGTACTTC. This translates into CASSITASGRVEQYF.

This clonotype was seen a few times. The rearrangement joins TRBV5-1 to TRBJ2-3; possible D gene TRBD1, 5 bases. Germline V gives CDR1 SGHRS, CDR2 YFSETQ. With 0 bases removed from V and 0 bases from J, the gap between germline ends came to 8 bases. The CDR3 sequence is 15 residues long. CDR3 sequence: CASSLEAGSTDTQYF. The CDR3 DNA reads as TGCGCCAGCAGCTTGGAGGCAGGGAGCACAGATACGCAGTATTTT.

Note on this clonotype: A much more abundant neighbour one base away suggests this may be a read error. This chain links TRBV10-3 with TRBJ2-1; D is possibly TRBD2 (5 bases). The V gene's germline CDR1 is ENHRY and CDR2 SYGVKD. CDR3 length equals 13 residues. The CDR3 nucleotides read TGTGCCATCAGGGACTCCTCCTGCAATGAGCAGTTCTTC. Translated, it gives CAIRDSSCNEQFF.

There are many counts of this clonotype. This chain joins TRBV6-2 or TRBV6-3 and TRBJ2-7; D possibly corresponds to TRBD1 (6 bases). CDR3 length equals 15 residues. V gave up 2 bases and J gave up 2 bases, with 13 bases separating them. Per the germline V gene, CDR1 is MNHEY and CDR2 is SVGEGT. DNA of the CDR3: TGTGCCAGCAGTTACACCTCCAGGGGCACCTACGAGCAGTACTTC. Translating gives CASSYTSRGTYEQYF.

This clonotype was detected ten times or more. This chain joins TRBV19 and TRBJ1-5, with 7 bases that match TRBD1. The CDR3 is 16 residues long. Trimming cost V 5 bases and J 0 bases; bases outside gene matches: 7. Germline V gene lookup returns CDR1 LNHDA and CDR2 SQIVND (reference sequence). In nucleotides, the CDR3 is TGTGCCAGTAGTCCTTTGACAGGGATTAGCAATCAGCCCCAGCATTTT. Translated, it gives CASSPLTGISNQPQHF.

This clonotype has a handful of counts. The CDR3 region is CASSLAVAGTGELFF. The CDR3 DNA is TGTGCCAGCAGCTTAGCGGTAGCGGGAACCGGGGAGCTGTTTTTT. The chain carries TRBV7-2 and TRBJ2-2; TRBD2 matches at 8 bases. Germline CDR1 SGHTA, CDR2 FQGNSA. V lost 0 bases, J lost 5 bases, and 2 bases stayed unmatched. The CDR3 contains 15 residues.

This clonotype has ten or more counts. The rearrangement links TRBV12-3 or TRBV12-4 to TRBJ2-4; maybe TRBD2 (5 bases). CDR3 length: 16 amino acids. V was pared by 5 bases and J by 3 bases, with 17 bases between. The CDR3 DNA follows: TGTGCCAGCAGTCAACTTGGCTCGGGGAGCAAAAACATTCAGTACTTC. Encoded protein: CASSQLGSGSKNIQYF.

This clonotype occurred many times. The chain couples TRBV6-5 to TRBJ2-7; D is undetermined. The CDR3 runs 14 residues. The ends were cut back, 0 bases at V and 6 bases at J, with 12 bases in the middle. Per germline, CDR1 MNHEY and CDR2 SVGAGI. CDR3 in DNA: TGTGCCAGCAGTTACTCGGGCGGTAGGAGCGAGCAGTACTTC. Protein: CASSYSGGRSEQYF.

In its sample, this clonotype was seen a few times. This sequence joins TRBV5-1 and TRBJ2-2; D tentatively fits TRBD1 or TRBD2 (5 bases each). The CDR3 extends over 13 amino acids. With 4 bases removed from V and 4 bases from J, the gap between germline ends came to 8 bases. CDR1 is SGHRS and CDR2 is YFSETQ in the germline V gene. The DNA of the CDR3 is TGCGCCAGCAGCCGGGACGCCACCGGGGAGCTGTTTTTT. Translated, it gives CASSRDATGELFF.

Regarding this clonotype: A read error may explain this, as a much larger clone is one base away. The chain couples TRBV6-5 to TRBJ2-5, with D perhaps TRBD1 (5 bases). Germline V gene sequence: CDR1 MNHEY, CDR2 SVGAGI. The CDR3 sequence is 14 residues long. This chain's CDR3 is CASMGQGFQEAQYF. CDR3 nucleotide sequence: TGTGCCAGCATGGGGCAGGGCTTCCAAGAGGCCCAGTACTTC.

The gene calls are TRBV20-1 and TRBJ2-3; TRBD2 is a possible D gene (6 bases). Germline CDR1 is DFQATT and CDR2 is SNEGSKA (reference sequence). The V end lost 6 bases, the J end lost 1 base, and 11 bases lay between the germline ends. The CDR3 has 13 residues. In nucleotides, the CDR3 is TGCAGTGCGAGACTAGGGGGCACAGATACGCAGTATTTT. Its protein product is CSARLGGTDTQYF.

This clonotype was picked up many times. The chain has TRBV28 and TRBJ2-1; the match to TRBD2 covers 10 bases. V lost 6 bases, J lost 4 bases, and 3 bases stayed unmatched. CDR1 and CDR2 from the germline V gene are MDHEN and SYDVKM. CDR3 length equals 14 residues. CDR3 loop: CASRRTSGYNEQFF. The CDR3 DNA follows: TGTGCCAGCAGGAGGACTAGCGGTTACAATGAGCAGTTCTTC.

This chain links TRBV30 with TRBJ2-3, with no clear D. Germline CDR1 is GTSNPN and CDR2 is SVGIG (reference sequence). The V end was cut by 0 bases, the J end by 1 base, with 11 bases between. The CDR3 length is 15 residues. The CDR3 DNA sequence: TGTGCCTGGAGTGTACCCACCAAGCGCACAGATACGCAGTATTTT. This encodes CAWSVPTKRTDTQYF.

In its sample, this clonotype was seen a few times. CDR3: CSAHFGPQNEQYF. Written as DNA, the CDR3 is TGCAGTGCTCACTTCGGGCCTCAGAACGAGCAGTACTTC. This chain uses TRBV20-1 with TRBJ2-7; D unclear. The CDR3 length is 13 residues. Looked up from germline, CDR1 is DFQATT and CDR2 is SNEGSKA (reference sequence). V was shortened by 5 bases and J by 5 bases, with 16 bases between the two germline ends.

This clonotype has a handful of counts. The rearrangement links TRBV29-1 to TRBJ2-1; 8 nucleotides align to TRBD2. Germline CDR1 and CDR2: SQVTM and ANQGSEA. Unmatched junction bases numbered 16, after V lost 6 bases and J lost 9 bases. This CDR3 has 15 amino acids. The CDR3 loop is CSVIIAGSGFGEQFF. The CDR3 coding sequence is TGCAGCGTCATAATAGCGGGGTCAGGGTTCGGTGAGCAGTTCTTC.

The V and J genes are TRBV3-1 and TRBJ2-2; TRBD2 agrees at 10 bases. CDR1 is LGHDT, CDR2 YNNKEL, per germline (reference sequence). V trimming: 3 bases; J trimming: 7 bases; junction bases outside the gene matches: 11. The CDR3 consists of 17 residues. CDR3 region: CASSQKALAGVGGELFF. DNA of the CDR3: TGTGCCAGCAGCCAGAAAGCCCTAGCGGGAGTAGGCGGGGAGCTGTTTTTT.

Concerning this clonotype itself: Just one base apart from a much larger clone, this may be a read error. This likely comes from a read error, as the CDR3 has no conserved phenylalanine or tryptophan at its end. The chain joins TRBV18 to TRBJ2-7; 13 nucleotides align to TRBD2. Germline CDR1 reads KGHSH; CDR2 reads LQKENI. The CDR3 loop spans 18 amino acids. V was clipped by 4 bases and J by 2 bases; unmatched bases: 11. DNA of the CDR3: TGTGCCAGCTCACTCCGGACTAGCGGGAGTGGGGGGCCCTACGAGCAGTACTCC. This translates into CASSLRTSGSGGPYEQYS.